The 14 T cell receptor beta chains presented below share a single source sample, sequenced in a study of T cell responses to AZD1222 COVID-19 vaccine. Sequencing was performed with immunoSEQ multiplex PCR; in TCRdb, only in-frame clones are kept and a portion is missing. The data hold about 130,000 clones, with roughly 80% observed a single time. This specimen was peripheral blood, taken on day 0 of AZD1222 vaccination. These receptors came from an adult in good health.

The chain links TRBV6-5 to TRBJ1-5; 7 bases align to TRBD1. Germline V gene sequence: CDR1 MNHEY, CDR2 SVGAGI. The V gene end was trimmed by 5 bases and the J gene end by 3 bases; junction bases not matched to a gene: 4. The CDR3 is made up of 14 amino acids. The CDR3 loop reads CASSPDRNNQPQHF. Here the CDR3 DNA reads TGTGCCAGCAGTCCGGACAGGAACAATCAGCCCCAGCATTTT.

V is TRBV19 and J is TRBJ1-1; tentative D call: TRBD1 (5 bases). The V and J ends lost 0 bases and 0 bases respectively, with 11 bases between them. Germline V lookup: CDR1 LNHDA, CDR2 SQIVND (reference sequence). The CDR3 is made up of 16 amino acids. CDR3 in amino acids: CASSIEAGRMNTEAFF. The CDR3 nucleotides are TGTGCCAGTAGTATAGAAGCAGGGAGAATGAACACTGAAGCTTTCTTT.

V gene TRBV19 combines with J gene TRBJ1-1, with D hard to call. V was shortened by 3 bases and J by 6 bases, with 14 bases between the two germline ends. Germline V gene sequence: CDR1 LNHDA, CDR2 SQIVND (reference sequence). CDR3 length equals 14 residues. CDR3 bases: TGTGCCAGTAGTATCAGGACTTTCGGATCTGAAGCTTTCTTT. Its translation: CASSIRTFGSEAFF. The full variable domain, with the rest looked up from reference TRBV19 and TRBJ1-1, is DGGITQSPKYLFRKEGQNVTLSCEQNLNHDAMYWYRQDPGQGLRLIYYSQIVNDFQKGDIAEGYSVSREKKESFPLTVTSAQKNPTAFYLCASSIRTFGSEAFFGQGTRLTVV.

The V gene is TRBV7-3, the J gene TRBJ2-1; 7 nucleotides match TRBD1. Germline-derived CDR1 and CDR2 are SGHTA and FQGTGA. Trimming removed 0 bases from V and 8 bases from J; junction bases left unmatched: 10. The CDR3 is 16 amino acids. This CDR3 is CASSLTLAGGGYEQFF. In nucleotides, the CDR3 is TGTGCCAGCAGCTTAACATTGGCAGGGGGTGGGTATGAGCAGTTCTTC. The full variable domain, with the rest looked up from reference TRBV7-3 and TRBJ2-1, is GAGVSQTPSNKVTEKGKYVELRCDPISGHTALYWYRQSLGQGPEFLIYFQGTGAADDSGLPNDRFFAVRPEGSVSTLKIQRTERGDSAVYLCASSLTLAGGGYEQFFGPGTRLTVL.

This chain joins TRBV7-9 and TRBJ1-1; 12 bases fit TRBD1. J lost 4 bases, V lost 8 bases, and 8 bases had no gene match. The CDR3 totals 15 residues. From germline, CDR1 is SEHNR and CDR2 FQNEAQ (reference sequence). For the CDR3, the DNA is TGTGCCAGCTACGGGACAGGGGGCGTCCGCACTGAAGCTTTCTTT. It is translated as CASYGTGGVRTEAFF. The full variable domain, rest sourced from reference TRBV7-9 and TRBJ1-1, is DTGVSQNPRHKITKRGQNVTFRCDPISEHNRLYWYRQTLGQGPEFLTYFQNEAQLEKSRLLSDRFSAERPKGSFSTLEIQRTEQGDSAMYLCASYGTGGVRTEAFFGQGTRLTVV.

The rearrangement links TRBV5-1 to TRBJ1-1; TRBD1 agrees at 8 bases. The CDR3 runs 16 residues. CDR1 SGHRS and CDR2 YFSETQ come from the germline V gene. J gave up 7 bases and V 4 bases, and 15 bases lay outside the gene matches. CDR3 sequence: CASSRQGIGNLGEAFF. The CDR3 region has the DNA TGCGCCAGCAGCCGACAGGGGATAGGTAATCTAGGTGAAGCTTTCTTT.

Comment on this clone: Distinct nucleotide sequences in the sample also encode this CDR3. The V call is TRBV4-1, the J call TRBJ1-6; maybe TRBD1 (5 bases). Germline V lookup: CDR1 MGHRA, CDR2 YSYEKL. The CDR3 sequence is 15 residues long. With 0 bases removed from V and 7 bases from J, the gap between germline ends came to 10 bases. CDR3 DNA: TGCGCCAGCAGCCAAGATCGTAGGGACAATTCACCCCTCCACTTT. This translates into CASSQDRRDNSPLHF.

The rearrangement uses TRBV30 and TRBJ1-5, with 7 positions matching TRBD1. This CDR3 region has 13 residues. V dropped 0 bases and J dropped 5; count of bases not matched to a gene: 1. Germline-derived CDR1 and CDR2 are GTSNPN and SVGIG (reference sequence). The CDR3 coding sequence is TGTGCCTGGAGTGTCACAGGGGATCAGCCCCAGCATTTT. The encoded protein is CAWSVTGDQPQHF. Full variable domain (outside the CDR3, taken from reference TRBV30 and TRBJ1-5): SQTIHQWPATLVQPVGSPLSLECTVEGTSNPNLYWYRQAAGRGLQLLFYSVGIGQISSEVPQNLSASRPQDRQFILSSKKLLLSDSGFYLCAWSVTGDQPQHFGDGTRLSIL.

The chain combines TRBV19 with TRBJ2-5, with a possible D match to TRBD2 (6 bases). Germline CDR1 LNHDA, CDR2 SQIVND (reference sequence). CDR3 length equals 15 residues. V lost 8 bases and J 4 bases, leaving 20 bases between the germline ends. As DNA, the CDR3 is TGTGCCAGTTGCCCTAGGGGAAACGGGAGAGAGACCCAGTACTTC. It encodes CASCPRGNGRETQYF.

V gene TRBV19 combines with J gene TRBJ2-5; the match to TRBD1 covers 10 bases. The V gene end was trimmed by 5 bases and the J gene end by 5 bases; junction bases not matched to a gene: 5. The CDR3 extends over 14 amino acids. Germline values: CDR1 LNHDA, CDR2 SQIVND (reference sequence). The CDR3 loop reads CASSVGQGYETQYF. For the CDR3, the DNA is TGTGCCAGTAGTGTGGGACAGGGGTACGAGACCCAGTACTTC.

This clone is a singleton in its sample. This chain links TRBV5-1 with TRBJ2-7, with a tentative D call TRBD1 (5 bases). Germline V gene sequence: CDR1 SGHRS, CDR2 YFSETQ. The CDR3 runs 14 residues. The V gene lost 0 bases and the J gene lost 2 bases, with 9 bases spanning the gap. CDR3 DNA: TGCGCCAGCAGCTTGGAGGCAGGGACCTACGAGCAGTACTTC. Amino acid sequence: CASSLEAGTYEQYF.

The rearrangement links TRBV4-1 to TRBJ2-5, with 7 bases identical to TRBD2. After removal of 3 bases from V and 1 base from J, the junction contained 8 bases not matched to a gene. Germline CDR1 is MGHRA and CDR2 is YSYEKL. The CDR3 runs to 16 residues. CDR3 amino acids: CASSHFPTSVQETQYF. DNA of the CDR3: TGCGCCAGCAGCCACTTCCCCACTAGCGTCCAAGAGACCCAGTACTTC.

This chain links TRBV9 with TRBJ1-3; D possibly corresponds to TRBD1 (5 bases). The CDR3 covers 14 residues. Germline CDR1 and CDR2: SGDLS and YYNGEE. Trimming shortened V by 3 bases and J by 3 bases, and 10 bases separated the two germline ends. Here the CDR3 reads CASSAWGDGNTIYF. The CDR3 DNA reads as TGTGCCAGCAGCGCCTGGGGGGATGGAAACACCATATATTTT.

The chain links TRBV18 to TRBJ2-2; possibly TRBD2 for D (6 bases). Per germline, CDR1 KGHSH and CDR2 LQKENI. Trimming shortened V by 3 bases and J by 8 bases, and 10 bases separated the two germline ends. The CDR3 covers 13 residues. The CDR3 spells CASSPEGTGELFF. CDR3 bases: TGTGCCAGCTCACCGGAGGGTACAGGGGAGCTGTTTTTT.